The rows below give T cell receptor beta chains drawn from one sample of a study of T cells in Graves' hyperthyroidism and ophthalmopathy. TCRdb independently ran MiXCR on the multiplex PCR reads; one entry per CDR3 protein. The sample consists of roughly 580,000 distinct CDR3 sequences, 46% of them appearing once. The sequencing input was peripheral blood or thyroid tissue (not recorded which). All receptors derive from a woman between 18 and 30 years old with Graves' hyperthyroidism. Both conserved end residues are part of each CDR3. The order of the fields is D gene, J gene, V gene, clone size, CDR3 DNA, CDR3 protein. A D gene is named only where the DNA matches it firmly. Size values are once, few and many counts, or a class for expanded clones, and some rows have none.

>NA|TRBJ1-5|TRBV15|NA
TGTGCCACCAGCAGCTTAGGGGCAGCCTACAATCAGCCCCAGCATTTT
CATSSLGAAYNQPQHF
>NA|TRBJ1-2|TRBV25-1|NA
TGTGCCAGCAGAACAGGGACGGGAGCTAACTATGGCTACACCTTC
CASRTGTGANYGYTF
>TRBD2|TRBJ2-7|TRBV10-3|NA
TGTGCCAGCAGCGAACTAGCGGGAGGTACCTACGAGCAGTACTTC
CASSELAGGTYEQYF
>NA|TRBJ1-1|TRBV7-7|NA
TGTGCCAGCTCGACCCCCACTGAAGCTTTCTTT
CASSTPTEAFF
>TRBD2|TRBJ2-6|TRBV24-1|NA
TGTGCCACCAGTGATTTTGGGCTAGCGGGAGTTGATGGGGCCAGCGTCCTGACTTTC
CATSDFGLAGVDGASVLTF
>NA|TRBJ2-2|TRBV6-1|NA
TGTGCCAGCAGTGAAAGACAGCGGGTGACCGGGGAGCTGTTTTTT
CASSERQRVTGELFF
>TRBD1|TRBJ1-5|TRBV24-1|many
TGTGCCACCAGTGATGGCCAGGGGGCCTATAGCAATCAGCCCCAGCATTTT
CATSDGQGAYSNQPQHF
>NA|TRBJ2-2|TRBV10-1|NA
TGCGCCAGCAGTGAATTTAGCACCGGGGAGCTGTTTTTT
CASSEFSTGELFF
>TRBD1|TRBJ1-1|TRBV7-2|NA
TGTGCCAGCTTCACAGGGGTCGGGAACACTGAAGCTTTCTTT
CASFTGVGNTEAFF
>TRBD1|TRBJ1-2|TRBV7-3|NA
TGTGCCAGCAGCTTAGGACGGACAGGGGCGGGTGGCTACACCTTC
CASSLGRTGAGGYTF
>NA|TRBJ1-2|TRBV24-1|NA
TGTGCCACCACAGCTAACTATGGCTACACCTTC
CATTANYGYTF
>TRBD1|TRBJ1-5|TRBV13|NA
TGTGCCAGCAGCTCCGGGACAGGAGACCGTCAGCCCCAGCATTTT
CASSSGTGDRQPQHF
>NA|TRBJ1-2|TRBV25-1|NA
TGTGCCAGCAGGAAGGGGCCGGTCTATGGCTACACCTTC
CASRKGPVYGYTF
>NA|TRBJ2-5|TRBV20-1|few
TGCAGTGCTAGAGATACCCAGGGGGAGACCCAGTACTTC
CSARDTQGETQYF
>NA|TRBJ1-4|TRBV2|many
TGTGCCAGCCGGGGGTCTAGGGCAAGAGGTGAAAAACTGTTTTTT
CASRGSRARGEKLFF
>TRBD1|TRBJ2-7|TRBV20-1|NA
TGCAGTGCTTCCAGGGGGCAAGGAGAGCAGTACTTC
CSASRGQGEQYF
>NA|TRBJ1-4|TRBV6-1|once
TGCACCAGCAGGAAGGGGGTGGCTAATGAAAAACTGTTTTTT
CTSRKGVANEKLFF
>NA|TRBJ1-6|TRBV12-5|few
TGTGCTAGTGGGCAGGACATAAATTCACCCCTCCACTTT
CASGQDINSPLHF
>NA|TRBJ1-2|TRBV7-3|NA
TGTGCCAGCAGCCAAACGGGACATAACTATGGCTACACCTTC
CASSQTGHNYGYTF
>NA|TRBJ2-7|TRBV29-1|NA
TGCAGCGTCGGAGGAGGGCCAGGGACCGAGCAGTACTTC
CSVGGGPGTEQYF
>NA|TRBJ1-2|TRBV6-6|NA
TGTGCCGTCAGTTTATTCGAGGATTATGGCTACACCTTC
CAVSLFEDYGYTF
>NA|TRBJ1-1|TRBV11-2|once
TGCGCCAGCAGCCAAGATGCGGACAGCCAGAACACTGAAGCTTTCTTT
CASSQDADSQNTEAFF
>NA|TRBJ2-5|TRBV11-2|NA
TGTGCCAGCAGTTCAGGGCGTAGGCAAGAGACCCAGTACTTC
CASSSGRRQETQYF
>TRBD1|TRBJ1-4|TRBV6-5|NA
TGTGCCAGCAGTTACGCCGGGACAGATAATGAAAAACTGTTTTTT
CASSYAGTDNEKLFF
>NA|TRBJ2-7|TRBV5-1|NA
TGCGCCAGCAGCCTAAACAGGGTGCGCGAGCAGTACTTC
CASSLNRVREQYF
>NA|TRBJ2-5|TRBV6-1|NA
TGTGCCAGCAGTGAAGCGCTTTTTCGGGCCCTCCTCTTC
CASSEALFRALLF
>NA|TRBJ1-2|TRBV2|few
TGTGCCAGCAGTGAAGAAATCAGGGGCCACTATGGCTACACCTTC
CASSEEIRGHYGYTF
>NA|TRBJ2-7|TRBV2|few
TGTGCCAGCAACAGAGAAGCCACCTACGAGCAGTACTTC
CASNREATYEQYF
>TRBD1|TRBJ2-7|TRBV7-6|many
TGTGCCAGCAGCCCCCGGACAGGGGTTGAGCAGTACTTC
CASSPRTGVEQYF
>TRBD2|TRBJ2-5|TRBV24-1|NA
TGTGCCAGCAGCCCGACCGGGACTAGCGGGAGGGAGACCCAGTACTTC
CASSPTGTSGRETQYF
>NA|TRBJ1-3|TRBV24-1|few
TGTGCCACTCTGGTGGCAACAGGGACTTCTAGAAACACCATATATTTT
CATLVATGTSRNTIYF
>NA|TRBJ2-5|TRBV13|NA
TGTGCCAGCAGCAGCAACACGGGGCTAGAGACCCAGTACTTC
CASSSNTGLETQYF
>NA|TRBJ2-7|TRBV29-1|many
TGCAGCGTTGAAGGGACACCGTACGAGCAGTACTTC
CSVEGTPYEQYF
>TRBD1|TRBJ1-5|TRBV12-3/TRBV12-4|NA
TGTGCCAGCAGTTCGGGACAGGGGTATAGCCGGAGCAATCAGCCCCAGCACTTT
CASSSGQGYSRSNQPQHF
>TRBD1|TRBJ1-4|TRBV24-1|many
TGTGCCACCAGTGCCCCGGGACAGGGGGCGCGGGGTATCGAAAAACTGTTTTTT
CATSAPGQGARGIEKLFF
>NA|TRBJ2-5|TRBV7-3|NA
TGTGCCAGCAGTGCTAGAGACACGGCCGAATTCATGTGGGAGACCCAGTACTTC
CASSARDTAEFMWETQYF
>NA|TRBJ2-5|TRBV7-8|NA
TGTGCCAGCAGCTTCAGGAGATTCTCAAAAGAGACCCAGTACTTC
CASSFRRFSKETQYF
>NA|TRBJ2-7|TRBV20-1|NA
TGCAGTGCTAGGGCCCCTGACAGGGAGCAGTACTTC
CSARAPDREQYF
>NA|TRBJ1-3|TRBV2|once
TGTGCCAGCAGTGATGAAGGGTACTCTGGAAACACCATATATTTT
CASSDEGYSGNTIYF
>TRBD1|TRBJ1-1|TRBV19|once
TGTGCCAGTAGTATATTACAGGGGGTGGGGAACACTGAAGCTTTCTTT
CASSILQGVGNTEAFF
>NA|TRBJ1-5|TRBV11-2|NA
TGTGCCAGCATTAGAGGGGGGGCCGAACAGCCCCAGCATTTT
CASIRGGAEQPQHF
>NA|TRBJ2-5|TRBV24-1|many
TGTGCCACCAGTGATCCAGGGGACTCCCAAGAGACCCAGTACTTC
CATSDPGDSQETQYF
>TRBD1|TRBJ2-7|TRBV5-1|few
TGCGCCAGCAGCATAGGACAGGCCAGCTCCTACGAGCAGTACTTC
CASSIGQASSYEQYF
>TRBD1|TRBJ1-2|TRBV29-1|NA
TGCAGCGTGATTCCGGGACAGGGCGCCTATGGCTACACCTTC
CSVIPGQGAYGYTF
>NA|TRBJ2-7|TRBV5-1|NA
TGCGCCAGCAGCTTGGGAACCATACTCGACTACGAGCAGTACTTC
CASSLGTILDYEQYF
>NA|TRBJ1-5|TRBV7-3|NA
TGTGCCAGCAGCCGAGCCGGGAGTCAGCCCCAGCATTTT
CASSRAGSQPQHF
>NA|TRBJ1-5|TRBV5-6|NA
TGTGCCAGCAGCTTGAGCCAGGGAAGCAATCAGCCCCAGCATTTT
CASSLSQGSNQPQHF
>NA|TRBJ2-7|TRBV19|NA
TGTGCCAGTAGTTTTGCACGGCAGGGGTCCTACGAGCAGTACTTC
CASSFARQGSYEQYF
>NA|TRBJ2-5|TRBV9|many
TGTGCCAGCAGCGTAGCGCCGGACAGCCAGACCCAGTACTTC
CASSVAPDSQTQYF
>NA|TRBJ2-5|TRBV7-9|NA
TGTGCCAGCAGTCGCGGCTGGTCTGCTGAGACCCAGTACTTC
CASSRGWSAETQYF
>TRBD2|TRBJ2-5|TRBV14|NA
TGTGCCAGCAGCCGCGAGGGACTACTTCGCGAGACCCAGTACTTC
CASSREGLLRETQYF
>TRBD1|TRBJ1-2|TRBV5-1|NA
TGCGCCAGCAGCACTCAACAGGGGGAGGACTATGGCTACACCTTC
CASSTQQGEDYGYTF
>NA|TRBJ2-6|TRBV7-2|NA
NA
CASRQQGYEQYFGPGTRLLTF
>TRBD1|TRBJ1-1|TRBV10-3|NA
TGTGCCATCACCAGGGACAACAGGGGCATTGACACTGAAGCTTTCTTT
CAITRDNRGIDTEAFF
>TRBD1|TRBJ1-1|TRBV19|NA
TGTGCCAGTAGTATAGGGGCAGGGGGTAACACTGAAGCTTTCTTT
CASSIGAGGNTEAFF